The clone carrying this T cell receptor beta chain was recorded only once. The antigen remains unidentified. Both 60 Vbeta primers and 13 Jbeta primers went into the PCR. Per the original methods: Unique TCR beta chains totaled some 80 million in a later count, with roughly 11 million of them shared. Produced via immunoSEQ multiplex PCR; TCRdb's table is partial and in-frame only. The DNA was the basis for D and trimming; V, J and clone size are from that table. The table lists under 150,000 clones, about 82% of them singletons. Germline-derived CDR1 and CDR2 are MNHEY and SVGAGI. Trimming removed 4 bases from V and 4 bases from J, with 5 bases in between. The CDR3 spans 11 residues. This sample was included in a study of cytomegalovirus exposure and HLA in healthy donors. Study-wide results and caveats: Reported results showed that the classifier diagnosed cytomegalovirus status with high specificity and sensitivity. Other equally common chains were less clonally expanded than HLA-associated TCR beta chains, a later analysis showed. It was assumed in the presence/absence analyses that sequencing depth was roughly uniform across donors.

This clonotype was sampled from a woman aged 40 to 50 in good health and CMV-seropositive. Sequenced material: PBMCs. This rearrangement joins TRBV6-5 to TRBJ2-7; the D is unclear. This CDR3 is CASSSPYEQYF. For the CDR3, the DNA is TGTGCCAGCAGTTCCCCATACGAGCAGTACTTC.